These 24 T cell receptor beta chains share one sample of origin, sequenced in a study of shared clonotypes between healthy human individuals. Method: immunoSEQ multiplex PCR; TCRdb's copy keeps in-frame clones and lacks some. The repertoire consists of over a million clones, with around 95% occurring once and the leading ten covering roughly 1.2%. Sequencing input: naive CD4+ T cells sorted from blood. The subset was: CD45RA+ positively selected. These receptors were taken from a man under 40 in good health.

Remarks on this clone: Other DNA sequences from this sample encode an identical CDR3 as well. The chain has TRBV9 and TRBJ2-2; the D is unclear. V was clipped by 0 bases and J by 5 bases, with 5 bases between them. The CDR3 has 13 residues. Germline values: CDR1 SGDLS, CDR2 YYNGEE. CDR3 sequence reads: CASSVGVTGELFF. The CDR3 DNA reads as TGTGCCAGCAGCGTAGGAGTTACCGGGGAGCTGTTTTTT.

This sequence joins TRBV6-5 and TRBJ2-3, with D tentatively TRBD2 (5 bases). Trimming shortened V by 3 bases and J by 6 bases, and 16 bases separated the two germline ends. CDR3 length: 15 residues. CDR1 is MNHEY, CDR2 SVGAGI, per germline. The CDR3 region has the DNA TGTGCCAGCAGTTATTCAGAAGTCGGGGTGGATACGCAGTATTTT. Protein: CASSYSEVGVDTQYF.

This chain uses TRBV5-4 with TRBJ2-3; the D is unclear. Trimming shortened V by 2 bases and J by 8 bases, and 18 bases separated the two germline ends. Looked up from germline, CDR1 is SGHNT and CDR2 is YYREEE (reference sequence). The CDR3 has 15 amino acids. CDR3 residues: CASSFRQASWGTQYF. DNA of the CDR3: TGTGCCAGCAGCTTCCGTCAGGCTTCTTGGGGTACGCAGTATTTT.

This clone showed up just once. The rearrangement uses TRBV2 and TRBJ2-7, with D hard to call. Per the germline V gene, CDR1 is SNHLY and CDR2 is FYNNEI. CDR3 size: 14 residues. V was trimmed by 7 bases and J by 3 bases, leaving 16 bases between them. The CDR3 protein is CASKRVTPGYEQYF. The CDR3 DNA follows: TGTGCCAGCAAACGAGTGACTCCAGGCTACGAGCAGTACTTC.

CDR3 sequence: CASTTASGNTIYF. The CDR3 DNA reads as TGTGCCAGCACTACAGCCTCTGGAAACACCATATATTTT. V gene TRBV28 combines with J gene TRBJ1-3; D is unresolved. V dropped 7 bases and J dropped 0 bases, with 7 bases sitting between them. Germline lookup yields CDR1 MDHEN and CDR2 SYDVKM. This CDR3 has 13 amino acids.

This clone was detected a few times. The CDR3, as DNA: TGTGCCAGCAGGACTAATCAGCCCCAGCATTTT. It yields the protein CASRTNQPQHF. The V gene is TRBV6-1, the J gene TRBJ1-5, with D unclear. Looked up from germline, CDR1 is MNHNS and CDR2 is SASEGT. Trimming pared 6 bases from V and 4 bases from J, leaving 4 bases between. This CDR3 comprises 11 residues.

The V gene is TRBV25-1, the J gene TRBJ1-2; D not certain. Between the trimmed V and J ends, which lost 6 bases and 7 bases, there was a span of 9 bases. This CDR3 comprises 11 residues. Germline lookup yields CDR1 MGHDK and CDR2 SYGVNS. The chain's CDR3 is CASSRGSGYTF. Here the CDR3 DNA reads TGTGCCAGCAGCCGGGGAAGTGGCTACACCTTC.

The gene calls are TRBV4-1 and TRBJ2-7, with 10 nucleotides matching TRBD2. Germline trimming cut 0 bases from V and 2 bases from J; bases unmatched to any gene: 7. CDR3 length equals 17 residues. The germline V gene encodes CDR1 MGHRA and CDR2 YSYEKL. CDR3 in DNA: TGCGCCAGCAGCCAAGAGTCCCTAGCGGGGGTTCCCTACGAGCAGTACTTC. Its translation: CASSQESLAGVPYEQYF.

The CDR3 DNA follows: TGTGCCAGCAAGGGACTAGCCAACACCGGGGAGCTGTTTTTT. Translation: CASKGLANTGELFF. J is TRBJ2-2 and V is TRBV6-4, with 9 bases identical to TRBD2. The CDR3 contains 14 residues. After removal of 7 bases from V and 2 bases from J, the junction contained 2 bases not matched to a gene. Germline CDR1 is MRHNA and CDR2 is SNTAGT.

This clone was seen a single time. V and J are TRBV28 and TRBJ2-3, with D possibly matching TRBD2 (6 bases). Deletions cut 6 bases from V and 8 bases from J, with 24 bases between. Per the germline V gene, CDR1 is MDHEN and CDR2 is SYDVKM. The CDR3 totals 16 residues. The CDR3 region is CASRPGSPPHGGTQYF. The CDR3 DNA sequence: TGTGCCAGCAGACCCGGTTCGCCACCACACGGGGGTACGCAGTATTTT.

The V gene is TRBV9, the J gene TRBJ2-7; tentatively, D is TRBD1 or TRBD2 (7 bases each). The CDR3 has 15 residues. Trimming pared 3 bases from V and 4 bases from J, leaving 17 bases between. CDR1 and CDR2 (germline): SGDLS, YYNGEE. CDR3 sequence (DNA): TGTGCCAGCAGCGCTAGCGGACAGGTTGGATACGAGCAGTACTTC. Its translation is CASSASGQVGYEQYF. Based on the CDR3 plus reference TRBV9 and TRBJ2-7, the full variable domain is DSGVTQTPKHLITATGQRVTLRCSPRSGDLSVYWYQQSLDQGLQFLIQYYNGEERAKGNILERFSAQQFPDLHSELNLSSLELGDSALYFCASSASGQVGYEQYFGPGTRLTVT.

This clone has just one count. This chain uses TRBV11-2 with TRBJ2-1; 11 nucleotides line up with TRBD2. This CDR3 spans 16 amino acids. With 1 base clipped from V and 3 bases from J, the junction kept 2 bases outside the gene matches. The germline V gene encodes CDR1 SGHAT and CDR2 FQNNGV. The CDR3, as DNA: TGTGCCAGCAGCTTAGGGCTAGCGGGAGGCTACAATGAGCAGTTCTTC. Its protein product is CASSLGLAGGYNEQFF. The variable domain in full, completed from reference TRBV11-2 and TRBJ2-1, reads EAGVAQSPRYKIIEKRQSVAFWCNPISGHATLYWYQQILGQGPKLLIQFQNNGVVDDSQLPKDRFSAERLKGVDSTLKIQPAKLEDSAVYLCASSLGLAGGYNEQFFGPGTRLTVL.

The CDR3 DNA follows: TGTGCCACCAGCAGAGATTCGATGGCGGGGTTGGGTGAAGCTTTCTTT. Translated: CATSRDSMAGLGEAFF. The chain is built from TRBV15 and TRBJ1-1; the D is unclear. V was clipped by 0 bases and J by 7 bases, with 18 bases between them. Per germline, CDR1 LNHNV and CDR2 YYDKDF (reference sequence). This CDR3 contains 16 residues.

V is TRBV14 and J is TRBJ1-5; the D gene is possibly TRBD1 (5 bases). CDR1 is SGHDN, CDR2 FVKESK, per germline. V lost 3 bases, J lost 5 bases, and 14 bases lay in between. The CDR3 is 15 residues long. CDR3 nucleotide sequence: TGTGCCAGCAGCCACAAGCATCAGGGAGATCAGCCCCAGCATTTT. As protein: CASSHKHQGDQPQHF.

As DNA, the CDR3 is TGTGCCAGCATAGGTGTACAGGGTAGAGATACGCAGTATTTT. Translated, it gives CASIGVQGRDTQYF. The chain uses TRBV28 and TRBJ2-3, with D possibly matching TRBD1 (6 bases). Germline V gives CDR1 MDHEN, CDR2 SYDVKM. Trimming shortened V by 7 bases and J by 5 bases, and 16 bases separated the two germline ends. The CDR3 consists of 14 residues.

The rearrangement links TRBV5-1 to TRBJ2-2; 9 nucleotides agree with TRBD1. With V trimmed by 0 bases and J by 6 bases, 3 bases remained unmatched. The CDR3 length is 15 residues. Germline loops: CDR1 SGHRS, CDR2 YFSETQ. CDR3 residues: CASSLAGTGSGELFF. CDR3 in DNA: TGCGCCAGCAGCTTGGCGGGGACAGGGTCCGGGGAGCTGTTTTTT.

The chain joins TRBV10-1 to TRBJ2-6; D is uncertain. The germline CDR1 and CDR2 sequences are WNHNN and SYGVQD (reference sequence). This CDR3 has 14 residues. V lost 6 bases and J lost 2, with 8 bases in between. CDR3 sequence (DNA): TGCGCCAGCAGCCCTCGCGCTGGGGCCAACGTCCTGACTTTC. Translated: CASSPRAGANVLTF.

For the CDR3, the DNA is TGTGCCAGCAGCCAACCCAAGAGTGGCGAGCAGTACTTC. It is translated as CASSQPKSGEQYF. J is TRBJ2-7 and V is TRBV4-2; D is ambiguous. The V and J ends lost 2 bases and 6 bases respectively, with 11 bases between them. CDR1 LGHNA and CDR2 YNFKEQ come from the germline V gene. The CDR3 is made up of 13 amino acids.

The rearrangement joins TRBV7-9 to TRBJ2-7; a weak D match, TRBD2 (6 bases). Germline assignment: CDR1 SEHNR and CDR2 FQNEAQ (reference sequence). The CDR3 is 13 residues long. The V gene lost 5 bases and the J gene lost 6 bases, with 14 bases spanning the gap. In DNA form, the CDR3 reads TGTGCCAGCAGCCGGGACTGGGCCGCCGAGCAGTACTTC. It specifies CASSRDWAAEQYF.

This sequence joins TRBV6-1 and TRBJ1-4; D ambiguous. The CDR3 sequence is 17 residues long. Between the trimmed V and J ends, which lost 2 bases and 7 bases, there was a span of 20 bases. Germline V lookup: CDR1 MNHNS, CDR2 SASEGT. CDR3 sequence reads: CASSEWASRGKGEKLFF. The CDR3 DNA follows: TGTGCCAGCAGTGAATGGGCGAGCCGCGGGAAAGGTGAAAAACTGTTTTTT.

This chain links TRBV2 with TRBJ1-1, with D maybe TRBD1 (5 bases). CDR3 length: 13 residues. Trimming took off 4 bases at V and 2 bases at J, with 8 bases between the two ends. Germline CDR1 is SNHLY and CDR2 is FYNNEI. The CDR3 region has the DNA TGTGCCAGCAGTGGTGACAGTAACACTGAAGCTTTCTTT. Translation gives CASSGDSNTEAFF.

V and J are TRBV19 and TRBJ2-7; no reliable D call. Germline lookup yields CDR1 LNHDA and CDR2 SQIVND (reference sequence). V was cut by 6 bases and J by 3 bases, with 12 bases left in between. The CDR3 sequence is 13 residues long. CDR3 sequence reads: CASSPEHYYEQYF. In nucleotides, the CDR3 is TGTGCCAGTAGCCCAGAACACTACTACGAGCAGTACTTC.

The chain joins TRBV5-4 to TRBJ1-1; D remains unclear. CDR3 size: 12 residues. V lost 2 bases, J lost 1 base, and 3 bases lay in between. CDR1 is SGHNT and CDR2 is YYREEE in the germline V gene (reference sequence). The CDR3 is CASSFRNTEAFF. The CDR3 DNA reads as TGTGCCAGCAGCTTTAGGAACACTGAAGCTTTCTTT.

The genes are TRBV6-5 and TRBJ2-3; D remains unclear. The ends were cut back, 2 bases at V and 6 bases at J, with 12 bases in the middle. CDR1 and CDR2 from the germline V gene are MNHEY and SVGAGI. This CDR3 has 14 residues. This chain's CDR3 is CASSYVGKEDTQYF. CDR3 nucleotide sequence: TGTGCCAGCAGTTACGTAGGGAAGGAGGATACGCAGTATTTT.